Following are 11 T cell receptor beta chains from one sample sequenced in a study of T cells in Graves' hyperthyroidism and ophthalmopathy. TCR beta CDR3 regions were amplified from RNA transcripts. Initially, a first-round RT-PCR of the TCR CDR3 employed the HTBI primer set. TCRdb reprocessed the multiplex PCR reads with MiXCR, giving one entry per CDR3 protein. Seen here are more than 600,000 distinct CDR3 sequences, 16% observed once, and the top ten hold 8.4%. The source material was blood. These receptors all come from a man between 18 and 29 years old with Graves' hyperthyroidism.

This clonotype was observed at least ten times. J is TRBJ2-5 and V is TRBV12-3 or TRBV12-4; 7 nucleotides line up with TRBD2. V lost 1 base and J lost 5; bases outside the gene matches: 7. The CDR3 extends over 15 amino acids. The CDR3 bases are TGTGCCAGCAGTTTAGTCGGGGAGGGTAAGGAGACCCAGTACTTC. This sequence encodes CASSLVGEGKETQYF.

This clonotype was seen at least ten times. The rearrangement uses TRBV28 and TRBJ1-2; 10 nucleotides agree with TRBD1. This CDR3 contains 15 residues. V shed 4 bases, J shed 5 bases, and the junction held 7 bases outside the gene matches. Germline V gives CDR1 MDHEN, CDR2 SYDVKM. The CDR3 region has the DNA TGTGCCAGCAGTTCGCCGACAGGGGGCGTTTATGGCTACACCTTC. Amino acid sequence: CASSSPTGGVYGYTF.

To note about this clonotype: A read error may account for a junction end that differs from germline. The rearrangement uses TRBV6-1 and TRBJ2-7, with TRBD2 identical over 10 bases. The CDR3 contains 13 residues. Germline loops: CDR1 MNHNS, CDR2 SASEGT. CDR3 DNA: TGTGCCGGCAGTAGCGGGAGGAGTTACGAGCGGTACTTC. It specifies CAGSSGRSYERYF.

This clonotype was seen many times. The CDR3, as DNA: TGCGCCAGCAGCTGGGGACTAGCTTACTACAATGAGCAGTTCTTC. Amino acid sequence: CASSWGLAYYNEQFF. The rearrangement joins TRBV5-1 to TRBJ2-1; 9 bases match TRBD2. The CDR3 covers 15 residues. Germline V CDR1 and CDR2: SGHRS, YFSETQ. Losses at the gene ends were 3 bases for V and 3 bases for J; bases not matched to a gene: 4.

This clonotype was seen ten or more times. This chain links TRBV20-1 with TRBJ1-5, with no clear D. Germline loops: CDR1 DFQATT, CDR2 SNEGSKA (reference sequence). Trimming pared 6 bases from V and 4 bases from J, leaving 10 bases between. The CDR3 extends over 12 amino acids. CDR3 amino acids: CSAVRWNQPQHF. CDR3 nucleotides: TGCAGTGCCGTACGATGGAATCAGCCCCAGCATTTT.

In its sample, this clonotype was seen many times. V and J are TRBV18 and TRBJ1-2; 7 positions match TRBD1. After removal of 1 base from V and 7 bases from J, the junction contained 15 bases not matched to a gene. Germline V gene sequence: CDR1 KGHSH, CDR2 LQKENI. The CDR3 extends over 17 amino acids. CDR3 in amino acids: CASSPLIIPKGASGYTF. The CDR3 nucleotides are TGTGCCAGCTCACCACTAATAATACCGAAGGGGGCAAGTGGCTACACCTTC.

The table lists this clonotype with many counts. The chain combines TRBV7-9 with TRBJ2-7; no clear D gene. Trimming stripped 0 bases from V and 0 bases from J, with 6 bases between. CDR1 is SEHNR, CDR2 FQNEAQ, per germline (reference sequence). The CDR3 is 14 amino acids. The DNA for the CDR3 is TGTGCCAGCAGCTTAGCGCAGTACTCCTACGAGCAGTACTTC. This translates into CASSLAQYSYEQYF.

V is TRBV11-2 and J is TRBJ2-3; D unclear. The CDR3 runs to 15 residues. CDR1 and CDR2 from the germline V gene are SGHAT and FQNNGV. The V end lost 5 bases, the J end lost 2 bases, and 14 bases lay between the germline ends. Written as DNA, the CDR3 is TGTGCCAGCAGCCTCTTTAGGGTCTCCACAGATACGCAGTATTTT. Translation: CASSLFRVSTDTQYF.

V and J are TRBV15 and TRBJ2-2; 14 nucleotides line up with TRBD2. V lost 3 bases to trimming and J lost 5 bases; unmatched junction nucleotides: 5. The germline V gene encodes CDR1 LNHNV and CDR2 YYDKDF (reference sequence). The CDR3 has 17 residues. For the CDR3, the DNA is TGTGCCACCAGCAGGGGGACTAGCGGGAGTTCGACCGGGGAGCTGTTTTTT. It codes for CATSRGTSGSSTGELFF.

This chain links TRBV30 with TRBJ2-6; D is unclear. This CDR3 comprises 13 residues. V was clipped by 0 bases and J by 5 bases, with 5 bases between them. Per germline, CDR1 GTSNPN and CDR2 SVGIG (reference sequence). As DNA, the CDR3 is TGTGCCTGGAGTGTAGGTAGGGCCAACGTCCTGACTTTC. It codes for CAWSVGRANVLTF.

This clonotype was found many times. The CDR3 bases are TGTGCCAGCACAGGAAACAGGGGTGGTGGCTACACCTTC. This codes for CASTGNRGGGYTF. The J gene is TRBJ1-2, the V gene TRBV18; TRBD1 aligns across 7 bases. Per germline, CDR1 KGHSH and CDR2 LQKENI. J lost 7 bases, V lost 8 bases, and 10 bases had no gene match. The CDR3 spans 13 residues.